The 16 T cell receptor beta chains below come from one sample, sequenced in a study of T-cell memory formation after mild COVID-19. TCRdb reprocessed the 5' RACE reads via MiXCR and lists one record per CDR3 protein. The sample includes about 350,000 distinct CDR3 sequences, roughly an eighth of them seen just once. The specimen was PBMCs or a T cell subset sorted from them (not recorded which). The receptors come from a man aged 18 to 29 who had mild COVID-19 (a few samples of this study predate the infection). Cell type and time point are not known.

The count of this clonotype is one. The chain has TRBV10-3 and TRBJ1-3; a weak D match, TRBD1 (5 bases). The CDR3 covers 16 residues. CDR1 and CDR2 from the germline V gene are ENHRY and SYGVKD. Trimming pared 6 bases from V and 3 bases from J, leaving 18 bases between. Written as DNA, the CDR3 is TGTGCCATCAGAGGGGCCGGGACCCACTATGGAAACACCATATATTTT. Residues: CAIRGAGTHYGNTIYF.

This clonotype came up many times. The V call is TRBV7-3, the J call TRBJ1-1; 8 nucleotides line up with TRBD1. V gave up 5 bases and J gave up 10 bases; unmatched junction bases: 15. Germline V CDR1 and CDR2: SGHTA, FQGTGA. This CDR3 contains 15 residues. This chain's CDR3 is CASSPAGQGRSGAFF. DNA of the CDR3: TGTGCCAGCAGCCCGGCCGGACAGGGAAGGTCAGGAGCTTTCTTT.

This clonotype was picked up a small number of times. V gene TRBV7-2 combines with J gene TRBJ1-5; D gene uncertain. This CDR3 contains 15 residues. V was shortened by 1 base and J by 2 bases, with 9 bases between the two germline ends. The germline CDR1 and CDR2 sequences are SGHTA and FQGNSA. The CDR3 protein is CASSLVHGGNQPQHF. CDR3 bases: TGTGCCAGCAGCTTAGTGCATGGCGGCAATCAGCCCCAGCATTTT. Full variable domain (outside the CDR3, taken from reference TRBV7-2 and TRBJ1-5): GAGVSQSPSNKVTEKGKDVELRCDPISGHTALYWYRQSLGQGLEFLIYFQGNSAPDKSGLPSDRFSAERTGGSVSTLTIQRTQQEDSAVYLCASSLVHGGNQPQHFGDGTRLSIL.

The gene calls are TRBV14 and TRBJ1-1, with TRBD1 matching 7 bases. The CDR3 extends over 15 amino acids. The junction had 4 bases not matched to a gene; V was cut back by 3 bases and J by 0 bases. In germline, CDR1 is SGHDN, CDR2 FVKESK. The CDR3 DNA reads as TGTGCCAGCAGCCAGCTGACAGGGCTGAACACTGAAGCTTTCTTT. The encoded protein is CASSQLTGLNTEAFF.

This clonotype occurred a few times. The rearrangement joins TRBV15 to TRBJ2-5, with D possibly TRBD2 on 5 matching bases. The germline V gene encodes CDR1 LNHNV and CDR2 YYDKDF (reference sequence). Trimming stripped 3 bases from V and 5 bases from J, with 10 bases between. This CDR3 comprises 13 residues. CDR3 nucleotides: TGTGCCACCAGCAGGGCACGAGGGGAGACCCAGTACTTC. This gives the protein CATSRARGETQYF. The entire variable domain, with the rest obtained from reference TRBV15 and TRBJ2-5, is as follows: DAMVIQNPRYQVTQFGKPVTLSCSQTLNHNVMYWYQQKSSQAPKLLFHYYDKDFNNEADTPDNFQSRRPNTSFCFLDIRSPGLGDTAMYLCATSRARGETQYFGPGTRLLVL.

The chain uses TRBV12-5 and TRBJ2-1; 10 bases are a match to TRBD1. The V and J ends lost 3 bases and 7 bases, in that order; junction bases with no gene match: 6. This CDR3 is built from 15 residues. Germline CDR1 is LGHNT and CDR2 is FRNRAP. CDR3 in DNA: TGTGCTAGTGGTTTCTTGGGACAGGGGTTTAATGAGCAGTTCTTC. Protein sequence: CASGFLGQGFNEQFF.

This clonotype has a count of ten or more. The V call is TRBV7-9, the J call TRBJ2-1; D might be TRBD1 or TRBD2, each matching 6 bases. V was cut by 5 bases and J by 0 bases, with 23 bases left in between. This CDR3 has 19 residues. The germline V gene encodes CDR1 SEHNR and CDR2 FQNEAQ (reference sequence). This CDR3 reads CASSPRDGTGASSYNEQFF. Written as DNA, the CDR3 is TGTGCCAGCAGCCCACGCGACGGTACGGGGGCCAGCTCCTACAATGAGCAGTTCTTC.

This clonotype occurred many times. The chain couples TRBV7-3 to TRBJ2-6, with D tentatively TRBD1 (5 bases). Germline V gene lookup returns CDR1 SGHTA and CDR2 FQGTGA. This CDR3 is 19 amino acids long. Trimming shortened V by 6 bases and J by 1 base, and 22 bases separated the two germline ends. CDR3 sequence: CASSLQELENLSGANVLTF. The CDR3 nucleotides read TGTGCCAGCAGTCTACAGGAACTCGAAAACTTATCTGGGGCCAACGTCCTGACTTTC.

This clonotype turned up a few times. The chain is built from TRBV6-2 or TRBV6-3 and TRBJ2-7; D remains ambiguous. Germline V lookup: CDR1 MNHEY, CDR2 SVGEGT. CDR3 length: 12 residues. V dropped 8 bases and J dropped 6 bases, with 14 bases sitting between them. CDR3 DNA: TGTGCCAGCCGCACGACGGTGGGCGAGCAGTACGTC. Translating gives CASRTTVGEQYV.

The table lists this clonotype with a few counts. The rearrangement joins TRBV4-1 to TRBJ2-7; TRBD2 matches at 7 bases. The V segment lost 0 bases and the J segment 1 base; nucleotides outside the gene matches: 0. CDR1 MGHRA and CDR2 YSYEKL come from the germline V gene. CDR3 length: 14 residues. CDR3: CASSQDGGSYEQYV. The CDR3 DNA reads TGCGCCAGCAGCCAAGACGGGGGGTCCTACGAGCAGTACGTC.

This clonotype was picked up a small number of times. The rearrangement uses TRBV5-1 and TRBJ2-2; TRBD1 matches 9 bases. There are 14 residues in the CDR3. J gave up 2 bases and V 9 bases, and 5 bases lay outside the gene matches. The germline CDR1 and CDR2 sequences are SGHRS and YFSETQ. CDR3 sequence reads: CATSGQGNTGELFF. The CDR3 nucleotides read TGCGCCACCTCGGGACAGGGAAACACCGGGGAGCTGTTTTTT.

This chain joins TRBV4-3 and TRBJ2-7; tentatively, D is TRBD1 (5 bases). CDR1 LGHNA and CDR2 YSLEER come from the germline V gene. The CDR3 spans 17 residues. V lost 0 bases and J 0 bases, leaving 15 bases between the germline ends. The CDR3 region has the DNA TGCGCCAGCAGCCAAGATCGGGCAGGGCGTCTCTCCTACGAGCAGTACTTC. Its protein product is CASSQDRAGRLSYEQYF.

The rearrangement uses TRBV5-1 and TRBJ2-1, with 8 nucleotides matching TRBD1. This CDR3 has 13 amino acids. V shed 2 bases and J 10 bases; nucleotides not matched to a gene: 5. CDR1 SGHRS and CDR2 YFSETQ come from the germline V gene. CDR3 region: CASSFGQGSEQFF. CDR3 DNA: TGCGCCAGCAGCTTCGGACAGGGTAGCGAGCAGTTCTTC.

This chain uses TRBV20-1 with TRBJ2-2; 9 bases are shared with TRBD1. Germline CDR1 DFQATT, CDR2 SNEGSKA (reference sequence). This CDR3 is 16 amino acids long. J was trimmed by 5 bases and V by 0 bases; bases with no gene match: 7. Here the CDR3 reads CSARDQTGGWTGELFF. In DNA, the CDR3 is TGCAGTGCTAGAGATCAGACAGGGGGATGGACCGGGGAGCTGTTTTTT.

A few counts support this clonotype. The chain has TRBV5-5 and TRBJ2-4; TRBD2 might be the D (6 bases). CDR1 and CDR2 (germline): SGHKS, YYEKEE (reference sequence). CDR3 size: 13 residues. Trimming left V 4 bases short and J 14 bases short, with 19 bases between. The CDR3 region is CASSTPLGGVEYF. CDR3 nucleotides: TGTGCCAGCAGCACCCCCCTCGGGGGAGTGGAGTACTTC.

The rearrangement uses TRBV11-2 and TRBJ2-7; the D is unclear. Germline V gene sequence: CDR1 SGHAT, CDR2 FQNNGV. The V gene lost 3 bases and the J gene lost 3 bases, with 24 bases spanning the gap. The CDR3 extends over 18 amino acids. The CDR3 region has the DNA TGTGCCAGCAGCTTTCGCTTCGGACCGCAAGGGAACTACTACGAGCAGTACTTC. Encoded protein: CASSFRFGPQGNYYEQYF.